Listed here are 20 T cell receptor beta chains from one sample, sequenced in a study of T cell clusters in autoimmune cytopenias. TRB rearrangements were amplified by touch-down multiplex PCR with mixed TRB-A/B primers. TCRdb reprocessed the multiplex PCR reads, keeping one entry per CDR3 protein, no DNA. The ten top clones account for about 32%, within a sample of some 3,000 distinct CDR3 sequences. Each sample's input was around 250 ng genomic DNA, 38,000 or so genome equivalents. Sequencing was carried out using peripheral blood. The receptors derive from a human donor with an autoimmune cytopenia or autoimmune hepatitis (not recorded which).

This clonotype is classed as medium-sized by frequency. The rearrangement joins TRBV19 to TRBJ2-2; absent DNA, TCRdb's TRBD1 call cannot be checked. The length of the CDR3 is 15 residues. The germline V gene encodes CDR1 LNHDA and CDR2 SQIVND (reference sequence). CDR3 in amino acids: CASSTGTVKSGELFF.

Measured by frequency, this clonotype is medium-sized. This chain uses TRBV6-5 with TRBJ1-6. The CDR3 length is 13 residues. Germline assignment: CDR1 MNHEY and CDR2 SVGAGI. The CDR3 here is CASALGEDSPLHF.

This clonotype is classed as medium-sized by frequency. The gene calls are TRBV19 and TRBJ2-2. CDR3 length: 14 residues. The germline V gene encodes CDR1 LNHDA and CDR2 SQIVND (reference sequence). CDR3 region: CASRGVRDTGELFF.

This chain uses TRBV30 with TRBJ1-3; TCRdb indicates TRBD1, and absent DNA this call remains unverified. The CDR3 is 13 amino acids. Germline V gene data show CDR1 as GTSNPN and CDR2 as SVGIG (reference sequence). This CDR3 reads CACHRDSGNTIYF. The full variable domain, its missing parts supplied by reference TRBV30 and TRBJ1-3, is SQTIHQWPATLVQPVGSPLSLECTVEGTSNPNLYWYRQAAGRGLQLLFYSVGIGQISSEVPQNLSASRPQDRQFILSSKKLLLSDSGFYLCACHRDSGNTIYFGEGSWLTVV.

The rearrangement uses TRBV19 and TRBJ1-6; TCRdb returns TRBD1, unconfirmable since there is no DNA. The CDR3 has 18 residues. CDR1 is LNHDA, CDR2 SQIVND, per germline (reference sequence). The CDR3: CASSPPDSARSYNSPLHF.

Judged by frequency, this clonotype is medium-sized. The gene calls are TRBV5-4 and TRBJ2-7; TCRdb calls TRBD1, which cannot be checked without DNA. The CDR3 loop spans 14 amino acids. The germline CDR1 and CDR2 sequences are SGHNT and YYREEE (reference sequence). The CDR3 reads CASSFRDRPSGQYF. The full variable domain, completed using reference TRBV5-4 and TRBJ2-7, is ETGVTQSPTHLIKTRGQQVTLRCSSQSGHNTVSWYQQALGQGPQFIFQYYREEENGRGNFPPRFSGLQFPNYSSELNVNALELDDSALYLCASSFRDRPSGQYFGPGTRLTVT.

V and J are TRBV11-3 and TRBJ2-2; TCRdb reports TRBD1, a call that lacks DNA to check it against. CDR1 is SGHNT and CDR2 is YENEEA in the germline V gene. The CDR3 is 16 amino acids. The CDR3 sequence: CASSFGAGRLTGELFF.

This rearrangement joins TRBV6-2 or TRBV6-3 to TRBJ2-7; TCRdb indicates TRBD1, and absent DNA this call remains unverified. This CDR3 contains 14 residues. CDR1 is MNHEY and CDR2 is SVGEGT in the germline V gene. CDR3 residues: CASSSRDRVLGQYF.

In terms of frequency, this clonotype is medium-sized. The chain employs TRBV6-1 and TRBJ1-5. The CDR3 runs 12 residues. CDR1 MNHNS and CDR2 SASEGT come from the germline V gene. The CDR3 loop is CASRNSNQPQHF.

Measured by frequency, this clonotype is large. The genes are TRBV11-3 and TRBJ2-3; TCRdb indicates TRBD1, and absent DNA this call remains unverified. This CDR3 has 15 amino acids. Germline V gene sequence: CDR1 SGHNT, CDR2 YENEEA. The CDR3 is CASSSTGQGTDTQYF.

This clonotype is classed as large (0.1 to 1%) by frequency. This sequence joins TRBV29-1 and TRBJ1-1; lacking DNA, the TRBD1 call made by TCRdb goes unchecked. This CDR3 comprises 12 residues. Germline CDR1 reads SQVTM; CDR2 reads ANQGSEA. The CDR3 loop is CSVVSGRTEAFF.

This chain connects TRBV10-3 to TRBJ2-3; TCRdb calls TRBD1, which cannot be checked without DNA. CDR1 is ENHRY, CDR2 SYGVKD, per germline. The CDR3 is 16 amino acids. CDR3 amino acids: CAISGTRTESTDTQYF.

Measured by frequency, this clonotype is medium-sized. The chain couples TRBV6-5 to TRBJ1-5. The V gene's germline CDR1 is MNHEY and CDR2 SVGAGI. The CDR3 sequence is 14 residues long. The CDR3 loop is CATQGSAAGSPQHF.

This clonotype registers medium-sized by frequency. The V call is TRBV15, the J call TRBJ1-5. The CDR3 is 17 residues long. Germline CDR1 LNHNV, CDR2 YYDKDF (reference sequence). This chain's CDR3 is CATSRDALALSNQPQHF.

This clonotype counts as medium-sized by frequency. V and J are TRBV19 and TRBJ1-2; there is no DNA to check the TCRdb D call of TRBD1. This CDR3 is 12 amino acids long. Germline CDR1 is LNHDA and CDR2 is SQIVND (reference sequence). The CDR3 loop reads CASSLTGTGYTF. The entire variable domain, with the rest obtained from reference TRBV19 and TRBJ1-2, is as follows: DGGITQSPKYLFRKEGQNVTLSCEQNLNHDAMYWYRQDPGQGLRLIYYSQIVNDFQKGDIAEGYSVSREKKESFPLTVTSAQKNPTAFYLCASSLTGTGYTFGSGTRLTVV.

This clonotype is labeled medium-sized based on frequency. The CDR3 protein is CAWRQWYGYTF. The V call is TRBV30, the J call TRBJ1-2. Germline CDR1 GTSNPN, CDR2 SVGIG (reference sequence). The CDR3 is 11 residues long.

The chain carries TRBV12-3 or TRBV12-4 and TRBJ1-5; absent DNA, TCRdb's TRBD1 call cannot be checked. The CDR3 has 16 amino acids. CDR3: CASSARGTDKGQPQHF.

Judged by frequency, this clonotype is large. This sequence joins TRBV19 and TRBJ1-2; lacking DNA, the TRBD1 call made by TCRdb goes unchecked. The CDR3 length is 15 residues. The V gene's germline CDR1 is LNHDA and CDR2 SQIVND (reference sequence). The CDR3 loop reads CASSRTPQGAYGYTF.

The gene calls are TRBV20-1 and TRBJ2-7; TCRdb indicates TRBD1, and absent DNA this call remains unverified. This CDR3 spans 14 amino acids. CDR1 DFQATT and CDR2 SNEGSKA come from the germline V gene (reference sequence). The CDR3 spells CSASPGPGSYEQYF.

This clonotype is identified as medium-sized from frequency. The chain recombines TRBV29-1 with TRBJ1-5; TCRdb designates TRBD1, a call that cannot be tested without DNA. The CDR3 totals 12 residues. CDR1 and CDR2 (germline): SQVTM, ANQGSEA. The CDR3 reads CSVGQPNQPQHF.